Each of the 32 T cell receptor beta chains below was sequenced from the same sample in a study of T cell repertoires in urothelial bladder cancer. Some clones are missing from TCRdb's copy, which holds only in-frame ones; the method was immunoSEQ multiplex PCR. This sample has almost 9,000 clones, with about 54% found just once. The sample was tumor-infiltrating cells from bladder cancer. These receptors all stem from a human donor with urothelial carcinoma.

This clone has only a few counts. The V and J genes are TRBV5-7 and TRBJ1-1; D gene uncertain. TRBV5-7 is labeled an ORF, and its function is uncertain. The CDR3 is made up of 14 amino acids. With 4 bases removed from V and 0 bases from J, the gap between germline ends came to 10 bases. This CDR3 reads CASSHRRLNTEAFF. The CDR3 DNA sequence: TGTGCCAGCAGCCATCGACGGCTGAACACTGAAGCTTTCTTT.

This chain links TRBV19 with TRBJ2-4, with 15 bases fitting TRBD2. Trimming took 6 bases from V and 1 from J; bases not matched to a gene: 7. Germline values: CDR1 LNHDA, CDR2 SQIVND (reference sequence). This CDR3 is built from 18 residues. The CDR3 loop is CASSPGLAGGVAKNIQYF. For the CDR3, the DNA is TGTGCCAGTAGCCCGGGACTAGCGGGGGGCGTCGCCAAAAACATTCAGTACTTC.

The chain joins TRBV5-5 to TRBJ2-1, with a possible D match to TRBD2 (6 bases). There are 14 residues in the CDR3. Trimming stripped 0 bases from V and 10 bases from J, with 14 bases between. CDR1 SGHKS and CDR2 YYEKEE come from the germline V gene (reference sequence). CDR3 nucleotide sequence: TGTGCCAGCAGCTTGGGGACGGAGGGAAGAGAGCAGTTCTTC. Translation: CASSLGTEGREQFF.

This clone was observed a few times. This chain connects TRBV2 to TRBJ2-7, with D possibly being TRBD2 (6 bases). Per the germline V gene, CDR1 is SNHLY and CDR2 is FYNNEI. This CDR3 comprises 14 residues. Trimming stripped 6 bases from V and 3 bases from J, with 15 bases between. CDR3 in amino acids: CASSYGGNGYEQYF. The CDR3 nucleotides read TGTGCCAGCAGCTACGGGGGAAACGGCTACGAGCAGTACTTC.

This rearrangement joins TRBV4-3 to TRBJ2-7; 8 bases fit TRBD2. Losses at the gene ends were 4 bases for V and 5 bases for J; bases not matched to a gene: 4. Germline V lookup: CDR1 LGHNA, CDR2 YSLEER. The CDR3 length is 13 residues. CDR3 DNA sequence: TGCGCCAGCAGCCCCCCGGGAGGGGACGAGCAGTACTTC. Translated, it gives CASSPPGGDEQYF.

The gene calls are TRBV7-9 and TRBJ1-2; D is uncertain. V lost 5 bases and J 8 bases, leaving 24 bases between the germline ends. Looked up from germline, CDR1 is SEHNR and CDR2 is FQNEAQ (reference sequence). The CDR3 extends over 16 amino acids. CDR3 amino acids: CASSPGLSPPPFGYTF. CDR3 in DNA: TGTGCCAGCAGCCCGGGTCTATCCCCCCCACCGTTCGGCTACACCTTC.

The genes are TRBV11-2 and TRBJ1-2; tentatively, D is TRBD1 (5 bases). This CDR3 spans 15 amino acids. V was shortened by 2 bases and J by 8 bases, with 18 bases between the two germline ends. CDR1 is SGHAT and CDR2 is FQNNGV in the germline V gene. This CDR3 is CASSLTPRGIDGYTF. The CDR3 DNA is TGTGCCAGCAGCTTAACCCCTCGGGGGATCGACGGCTACACCTTC.

This clone has more than one count but fewer than ten. The chain's CDR3 is CASSQGRKDYGYTF. CDR3 bases: TGTGCCAGCTCACAGGGCCGGAAAGACTATGGCTACACCTTC. The V call is TRBV18, the J call TRBJ1-2; no definite D call. V lost 4 bases, J lost 3 bases, and 12 bases lay in between. Germline values: CDR1 KGHSH, CDR2 LQKENI. The CDR3 runs 14 residues.

This chain connects TRBV29-1 to TRBJ2-7; a possible D gene is TRBD1 (6 bases). CDR1 SQVTM and CDR2 ANQGSEA come from the germline V gene. V was cut by 4 bases and J by 0 bases, with 22 bases left in between. The CDR3 consists of 17 residues. The CDR3 bases are TGCAGCGTTGCTGCCTCGGACAGCCAAACTTACTCCTACGAGCAGTACTTC. Translating it yields CSVAASDSQTYSYEQYF.

The chain is built from TRBV10-3 and TRBJ1-1; D is ambiguous. CDR3 size: 12 residues. V shed 2 bases and J shed 8 bases, with 9 bases lying between them. Germline lookup yields CDR1 ENHRY and CDR2 SYGVKD. The CDR3 is CAISEADGEAFF. The CDR3 DNA sequence: TGTGCCATCAGTGAGGCGGACGGGGAAGCTTTCTTT.

In DNA, the CDR3 is TGCGCCAGCAGCACACCGGACGGGAGCTCCTATAATTCACCCCTCCACTTT. Translating gives CASSTPDGSSYNSPLHF. The chain has TRBV5-1 and TRBJ1-6; D gene uncertain. V was pared by 4 bases and J by 0 bases, with 14 bases between. Germline V lookup: CDR1 SGHRS, CDR2 YFSETQ. This CDR3 is built from 17 residues.

The chain carries TRBV30 and TRBJ2-2; no definite D call. The V and J ends lost 3 bases and 3 bases respectively, with 5 bases between them. The CDR3 runs 12 residues. The germline CDR1 and CDR2 sequences are GTSNPN and SVGIG (reference sequence). The CDR3 bases are TGTGCCTGGAGACCCTACACCGGGGAGCTGTTTTTT. Amino acids: CAWRPYTGELFF.

This chain uses TRBV15 with TRBJ1-4, with TRBD1 as a possible D gene (6 bases). Trimming removed 6 bases at V and 6 bases at J, with 11 bases between. The CDR3 has 13 amino acids. Looked up from germline, CDR1 is LNHNV and CDR2 is YYDKDF (reference sequence). In nucleotides, the CDR3 is TGTGCCACCAGGAGGACAGCTTATGAAAAACTGTTTTTT. Translated: CATRRTAYEKLFF.

The chain employs TRBV7-2 and TRBJ1-6, with a weak D call TRBD1 (5 bases). The germline gives CDR1 SGHTA, CDR2 FQGNSA. Trimming removed 1 base from V and 14 bases from J, with 18 bases in between. The CDR3 has 15 amino acids. DNA of the CDR3: TGTGCCAGCAGCTTAGATCCGCTGGGCAGGGAGACCCTCCACTTT. Translated: CASSLDPLGRETLHF.

The chain recombines TRBV19 with TRBJ1-1; 10 bases fit TRBD1. Unmatched junction bases numbered 7, after V lost 6 bases and J lost 6 bases. The germline V gene has CDR1 LNHDA and CDR2 SQIVND (reference sequence). The CDR3 loop spans 14 amino acids. DNA for the CDR3: TGTGCCAGTAGATTGGGACAGGGGTATGCTGAAGCTTTCTTT. It encodes CASRLGQGYAEAFF.

The rearrangement joins TRBV7-9 to TRBJ2-7, with 7 positions matching TRBD1. Losses at the gene ends were 5 bases for V and 5 bases for J; bases not matched to a gene: 3. There are 12 residues in the CDR3. CDR1 is SEHNR and CDR2 is FQNEAQ in the germline V gene (reference sequence). CDR3 DNA: TGTGCCAGCAGCCCGACAGGGAACGAGCAGTACTTC. It encodes CASSPTGNEQYF.

The V call is TRBV9, the J call TRBJ2-3, with D possibly TRBD2 on 5 matching bases. V was pared by 4 bases and J by 5 bases, with 14 bases between. The CDR3 has 14 residues. Germline CDR1 reads SGDLS; CDR2 reads YYNGEE. The CDR3 loop is CASSSPDRGDTQYF. CDR3 coding DNA: TGTGCCAGCAGCTCCCCCGATCGGGGAGATACGCAGTATTTT.

This chain uses TRBV15 with TRBJ1-4; D remains ambiguous. This CDR3 has 15 amino acids. With 0 bases removed from V and 10 bases from J, the gap between germline ends came to 15 bases. Looked up from germline, CDR1 is LNHNV and CDR2 is YYDKDF (reference sequence). This CDR3 is CATSRDRGGLAKLFF. The DNA for the CDR3 is TGTGCCACCAGCAGAGATCGGGGAGGGTTGGCAAAACTGTTTTTT. Supplemented by reference TRBV15 and TRBJ1-4, the full variable domain reads DAMVIQNPRYQVTQFGKPVTLSCSQTLNHNVMYWYQQKSSQAPKLLFHYYDKDFNNEADTPDNFQSRRPNTSFCFLDIRSPGLGDTAMYLCATSRDRGGLAKLFFGSGTQLSVL.

The V and J genes are TRBV6-1 and TRBJ2-7, with D perhaps being TRBD1 or TRBD2 (5 bases each). The V gene lost 6 bases and the J gene lost 2 bases, with 14 bases spanning the gap. This CDR3 is 14 amino acids long. Germline CDR1 and CDR2: MNHNS and SASEGT. The CDR3 DNA reads as TGTGCCAGCAGCCTCCGGGACGCAGCCTACGAGCAGTACTTC. It is translated as CASSLRDAAYEQYF.

A few counts support this clone. This chain joins TRBV5-8 and TRBJ1-1, with D possibly being TRBD1 (6 bases). CDR1 SGHTS and CDR2 YDEGEE come from the germline V gene. This CDR3 comprises 16 residues. Deletions cut 0 bases from V and 0 bases from J, with 12 bases between. CDR3 coding DNA: TGTGCCAGCAGCTTGGTGGGGGGGGGCATGAACACTGAAGCTTTCTTT. Protein product: CASSLVGGGMNTEAFF.

V gene TRBV6-5 combines with J gene TRBJ2-7; D might be TRBD2 (7 bases). Trimming pared 8 bases from V and 2 bases from J, leaving 19 bases between. The length of the CDR3 is 15 residues. Germline CDR1 and CDR2: MNHEY and SVGAGI. The CDR3 coding sequence is TGTGCCAGCCGTCTCGAGGGGGGGATAACCTACGAGCAGTACTTC. Its translation is CASRLEGGITYEQYF.

The chain is built from TRBV6-5 and TRBJ1-1; a possible D gene is TRBD1 (6 bases). This CDR3 is 15 amino acids long. Trimming took off 5 bases at V and 0 bases at J, with 13 bases between the two ends. Looked up from germline, CDR1 is MNHEY and CDR2 is SVGAGI. The CDR3: CASSLSGQLNTEAFF. CDR3 nucleotides: TGTGCCAGCAGTCTAAGTGGACAGCTGAACACTGAAGCTTTCTTT.

This chain uses TRBV12-5 with TRBJ2-7; D is uncertain. CDR3 size: 12 residues. Trimming pared 1 base from V and 4 bases from J, leaving 5 bases between. Germline V gene data show CDR1 as LGHNT and CDR2 as FRNRAP. The CDR3 loop is CASGLGSYEQYF. DNA for the CDR3: TGTGCTAGTGGTTTGGGGTCGTACGAGCAGTACTTC.

V gene TRBV5-1 combines with J gene TRBJ1-3; D is uncertain. The CDR3 sequence is 14 residues long. Trimming shortened V by 4 bases and J by 2 bases, and 10 bases separated the two germline ends. CDR1 is SGHRS and CDR2 is YFSETQ in the germline V gene. The CDR3 region has the DNA TGCGCCAGCAGCCCGGGAATTGCTGGAAACACCATATATTTT. This translates into CASSPGIAGNTIYF.

This clone is a singleton in its sample. The V gene is TRBV7-8, the J gene TRBJ1-1; perhaps TRBD1 as D (6 bases). V was shortened by 2 bases and J by 1 base, with 8 bases between the two germline ends. This CDR3 is 14 amino acids long. Germline CDR1 reads SGHVS; CDR2 reads FQNEAQ. The CDR3 spells CASSLLGQNTEAFF. CDR3 nucleotides: TGTGCCAGCAGCTTATTGGGACAGAACACTGAAGCTTTCTTT.

The chain uses TRBV9 and TRBJ2-1; 9 bases align to TRBD1. Per germline, CDR1 SGDLS and CDR2 YYNGEE. This CDR3 spans 16 amino acids. V trimming: 0 bases; J trimming: 1 base; junction bases outside the gene matches: 2. DNA of the CDR3: TGTGCCAGCAGCGTAGTTGGACAGGGGTCCTACAATGAGCAGTTCTTC. Translation: CASSVVGQGSYNEQFF.

This clone was recorded a few times. The rearrangement links TRBV11-2 to TRBJ2-1; D possibly matches TRBD1 or TRBD2 (5 bases each). From germline, CDR1 is SGHAT and CDR2 FQNNGV. CDR3 length equals 16 residues. Deletions cut 3 bases from V and 2 bases from J, with 14 bases between. The CDR3 bases are TGTGCCAGCAGCTTGGACTCAGGGAGTACCTACAATGAGCAGTTCTTC. Amino acid sequence: CASSLDSGSTYNEQFF.

A few counts support this clone. V gene TRBV2 combines with J gene TRBJ1-6; D may be TRBD1 (5 bases). Germline V gene sequence: CDR1 SNHLY, CDR2 FYNNEI. Deletions cut 10 bases from V and 7 bases from J, with 17 bases between. There are 14 residues in the CDR3. DNA for the CDR3: TGTGCCACCCGACTAGGGGTCCCGAATTCACCCCTCCACTTT. It specifies CATRLGVPNSPLHF.

V and J are TRBV5-6 and TRBJ2-3, with D possibly called TRBD1 or TRBD2 (6 bases each). Deletions cut 0 bases from V and 1 base from J, with 9 bases between. The CDR3 is made up of 15 amino acids. Germline V lookup: CDR1 SGHDT, CDR2 YYEEEE. CDR3 sequence reads: CASSLAGAGTDTQYF. The CDR3 region has the DNA TGTGCCAGCAGCTTGGCGGGGGCAGGCACAGATACGCAGTATTTT.

The rearrangement joins TRBV9 to TRBJ2-1; TRBD2 might be the D (5 bases). The CDR3 loop spans 15 amino acids. V lost 2 bases and J lost 5, with 14 bases in between. Per germline, CDR1 SGDLS and CDR2 YYNGEE. CDR3 region: CASSVTGTANNEQFF. The CDR3 DNA reads as TGTGCCAGCAGCGTTACGGGAACAGCAAACAATGAGCAGTTCTTC.

The rearrangement links TRBV9 to TRBJ2-3; possible D gene TRBD2, 7 bases. With 2 bases removed from V and 2 bases from J, the gap between germline ends came to 12 bases. Germline values: CDR1 SGDLS, CDR2 YYNGEE. The CDR3 has 15 residues. In nucleotides, the CDR3 is TGTGCCAGCAGCGTGGCGGGGGCCGTCACAGATACGCAGTATTTT. It specifies CASSVAGAVTDTQYF. The variable domain in full, with the rest retrieved from reference TRBV9 and TRBJ2-3, is DSGVTQTPKHLITATGQRVTLRCSPRSGDLSVYWYQQSLDQGLQFLIQYYNGEERAKGNILERFSAQQFPDLHSELNLSSLELGDSALYFCASSVAGAVTDTQYFGPGTRLTVL.

V usage is TRBV10-3 and J usage is TRBJ1-2, with 7 bases that match TRBD1. This CDR3 comprises 15 residues. Germline assignment: CDR1 ENHRY and CDR2 SYGVKD. J was trimmed by 7 bases and V by 0 bases; bases with no gene match: 8. CDR3 sequence reads: CAISESDRVVIGYTF. In DNA form, the CDR3 reads TGTGCCATCAGTGAGTCTGACAGGGTAGTAATTGGCTACACCTTC.